These T cell receptor beta chains were read from a single sample in a study of CD8+ T cells in alopecia areata. Measured with immunoSEQ multiplex PCR; TCRdb has only the in-frame clones, and not every one. The data contain under 250,000 clones, 50% to 70% of them seen just once; the ten biggest clones take up more than 1.5%. Sample: CD4+ T cells sorted from blood, taken at week 4, from a patient treated with tofacitinib. These receptors all stem from a human donor with alopecia areata. Both conserved end residues are part of each CDR3. D genes are given only for firm matches. Some rows mark clone size as missing; the rest say once, few, many or name a class of expanded clone.

V gene,D gene,clone size,J gene,CDR3 protein,CDR3 DNA
TRBV28,TRBD2,few,TRBJ2-5,CASSLAGGEETQYF,TGTGCCAGCAGTTTAGCGGGGGGCGAAGAGACCCAGTACTTC
TRBV9,-,-,TRBJ1-6,CASSSGQHRNSPLHF,TGTGCCAGCAGCTCTGGACAGCATCGCAATTCACCCCTCCACTTT
TRBV10-3,TRBD1,few,TRBJ1-2,CAISEATGVGYGYTF,TGTGCCATCAGTGAGGCGACAGGGGTCGGCTATGGCTACACCTTC
TRBV5-1,-,-,TRBJ2-1,CASSLTAANGNEQFF,TGCGCCAGCAGCTTAACAGCGGCGAATGGCAATGAGCAGTTCTTC
TRBV29-1,-,-,TRBJ1-2,CSVETSRDRDYGYTF,TGCAGCGTTGAAACGAGCCGGGACCGGGACTATGGCTACACCTTC
TRBV7-2,-,-,TRBJ1-1,CASSLAGFTEAFF,TGTGCCAGCAGCTTAGCAGGTTTCACTGAAGCTTTCTTT
TRBV19,-,-,TRBJ1-5,CATARVNSNQPQHF,TGTGCCACTGCCAGAGTAAATAGCAATCAGCCCCAGCATTTT
TRBV9,-,few,TRBJ2-1,CASSRDSGYEQFF,TGTGCCAGCAGCCGAGATAGCGGCTATGAGCAGTTCTTC
TRBV29-1,-,few,TRBJ2-3,CSASLDTQYF,TGCAGCGCGTCCTTGGATACGCAGTATTTT
TRBV19,-,-,TRBJ1-1,CASSRLNTEAFF,TGTGCCAGTAGTAGACTGAACACTGAAGCTTTCTTT
TRBV2,TRBD1,-,TRBJ1-2,CASSVAGGDGYTF,TGTGCCAGCAGTGTAGCAGGGGGCGATGGCTACACCTTC
TRBV10-2,-,-,TRBJ2-7,CASSDIKGGLYEQYF,TGCGCCAGCAGTGATATAAAAGGGGGGCTCTACGAGCAGTACTTC
TRBV5-6,TRBD1,few,TRBJ1-5,CASSGGQGARSNQPQHF,TGTGCCAGCAGCGGAGGACAGGGGGCTAGGAGCAATCAGCCCCAGCATTTT
TRBV7-2,-,-,TRBJ2-5,CASSPGLGLETQYF,TGTGCCAGCAGCCCGGGACTGGGATTAGAGACCCAGTACTTC
TRBV27,-,-,TRBJ1-6,CASRGQNSPLHF,TGTGCCAGCAGGGGTCAGAATTCACCCCTCCACTTT
TRBV5-1,-,-,TRBJ1-5,CASSLTGINQPQHF,TGCGCCAGCAGCTTAACAGGGATCAATCAGCCCCAGCATTTT
TRBV4-3,-,-,TRBJ2-7,CASSQEGFPTAYEQYF,TGCGCCAGCAGCCAAGAAGGTTTCCCGACGGCCTACGAGCAGTACTTC